Shown below are 19 T cell receptor beta chains from a single sample sequenced in a study of CD8+ T cells in alopecia areata. Extracted RNA was reverse transcribed, and the resulting cDNA served as sequencing template. Using immunoSEQ multiplex PCR, the repertoire was profiled, and TCRdb retains in-frame clones only, with some absent. The sample lists hundreds of thousands of clones; around 65% were seen once. The sample's treatment: oral pan-JAK inhibitor, 5-10 mg twice daily. Sequenced here: CD4+ T cells sorted from blood, sampled at approximately week 42, from a patient treated with tofacitinib. These receptors originate from a human donor with alopecia areata.

The J gene is TRBJ1-5, the V gene TRBV5-6, with D maybe TRBD1 (5 bases). The germline gives CDR1 SGHDT, CDR2 YYEEEE. The CDR3 contains 12 residues. The ends were cut back, 2 bases at V and 7 bases at J, with 7 bases in the middle. CDR3 sequence (DNA): TGTGCCAGCAGCTTAAGGGGACAGCCCCAGCATTTT. Translation gives CASSLRGQPQHF.

The CDR3 DNA reads TGTGCCAGCAGCTCGTCCGGGACAGGACCCGTCTACGAGCAGTACTTC. It encodes CASSSSGTGPVYEQYF. The rearrangement joins TRBV13 to TRBJ2-7; 8 positions agree with TRBD1. Per the germline V gene, CDR1 is PRHDT and CDR2 is FYEKMQ (reference sequence). J was trimmed by 3 bases and V by 4 bases; bases with no gene match: 11. This CDR3 has 16 amino acids.

The chain links TRBV9 to TRBJ2-2; 8 bases match TRBD1. The CDR3 has 18 residues. Looked up from germline, CDR1 is SGDLS and CDR2 is YYNGEE. J was trimmed by 2 bases and V by 4 bases; bases with no gene match: 13. The CDR3 coding sequence is TGTGCCAGCAGCCCCCATATGTGGGGGACAGGCAACACCGGGGAGCTGTTTTTT. This sequence encodes CASSPHMWGTGNTGELFF.

This clone was recorded a few times. The J gene is TRBJ2-1, the V gene TRBV10-1, with TRBD2 matching 15 bases. The CDR3 sequence is 16 residues long. Trimming removed 6 bases from V and 9 bases from J; junction bases left unmatched: 9. From germline, CDR1 is WNHNN and CDR2 SYGVQD (reference sequence). In DNA form, the CDR3 reads TGCGCCAGCAGCCGGACTAGCGGGGGGGCCGGGGGTGAGCAGTTCTTC. It yields the protein CASSRTSGGAGGEQFF.

A few counts support this clone. This chain connects TRBV29-1 to TRBJ2-3; D gene unclear. V lost 5 bases to trimming and J lost 1 base, with 10 bases between them. The V gene's germline CDR1 is SQVTM and CDR2 ANQGSEA. The CDR3 has 13 amino acids. The CDR3 protein is CSVNWSGTDTQYF. In DNA form, the CDR3 reads TGCAGCGTTAATTGGAGTGGCACAGATACGCAGTATTTT.

This clone has just a few counts. This sequence joins TRBV5-4 and TRBJ2-5, with 8 nucleotides matching TRBD2. CDR1 is SGHNT and CDR2 is YYREEE in the germline V gene (reference sequence). Trimming took 6 bases from V and 3 from J; bases not matched to a gene: 7. CDR3 size: 14 residues. The DNA of the CDR3 is TGTGCCAGCATGGACGGGACTAGAGAAGAGACCCAGTACTTC. It translates to CASMDGTREETQYF.

The table lists this clone with a count of one. V is TRBV23-1 and J is TRBJ1-2, with TRBD1 matching 7 bases. TRBV23-1 is identified as an open reading frame with a role that is uncertain. Losses at the gene ends were 0 bases for V and 7 bases for J; bases not matched to a gene: 14. The length of the CDR3 is 17 residues. The CDR3 here is CASSQSNPTGFVCGYTF. The CDR3 DNA reads TGCGCCAGCAGTCAATCGAACCCGACAGGGTTCGTTTGTGGCTACACCTTC.

The table lists this clone with a count of one. This sequence joins TRBV5-6 and TRBJ2-1; 11 nucleotides align to TRBD2. The CDR3 sequence is 16 residues long. Trimming removed 2 bases from V and 7 bases from J; junction bases left unmatched: 8. Germline CDR1 reads SGHDT; CDR2 reads YYEEEE. CDR3 residues: CASSFPLAGGNNEQFF. The CDR3 nucleotides are TGTGCCAGCAGCTTCCCTCTAGCGGGGGGTAATAATGAGCAGTTCTTC.

The sample holds a few counts of this clone. J is TRBJ1-1 and V is TRBV10-3; D gene ambiguous. The CDR3 is made up of 11 amino acids. Germline CDR1 is ENHRY and CDR2 is SYGVKD. Trimming removed 1 base at V and 7 bases at J, with 4 bases between. The CDR3 bases are TGTGCCATCAGTGAGTTACGTGAAGCTTTCTTT. Translation gives CAISELREAFF.

Details on this clone: Additional DNA sequences in this sample encode the identical CDR3. The V call is TRBV29-1, the J call TRBJ2-4; D not resolved. CDR3 size: 12 residues. The ends were cut back, 4 bases at V and 0 bases at J, with 4 bases in the middle. Germline V gives CDR1 SQVTM, CDR2 ANQGSEA. In DNA form, the CDR3 reads TGCAGCGTTGCACTAGCCAAAAACATTCAGTACTTC. Translated: CSVALAKNIQYF. The full variable domain, rest sourced from reference TRBV29-1 and TRBJ2-4, is SAVISQKPSRDICQRGTSLTIQCQVDSQVTMMFWYRQQPGQSLTLIATANQGSEATYESGFVIDKFPISRPNLTFSTLTVSNMSPEDSSIYLCSVALAKNIQYFGAGTRLSVL.

This clone was observed a single time. The rearrangement joins TRBV11-2 to TRBJ2-7; no clear D. Per the germline V gene, CDR1 is SGHAT and CDR2 is FQNNGV. The CDR3 is 12 amino acids. CDR3 DNA sequence: TGTGCTAAGCCGCCGAGCTCCTACGAGCAGTACTTC. It is translated as CAKPPSSYEQYF.

The chain joins TRBV5-1 to TRBJ1-2; 7 bases match TRBD1. CDR1 SGHRS and CDR2 YFSETQ come from the germline V gene. J gave up 7 bases and V 3 bases, and 12 bases lay outside the gene matches. The CDR3 loop spans 15 amino acids. CDR3 in DNA: TGCGCCAGCAGCTCGGACAGGCCCTCTGTTGGTGGCTACACCTTC. It yields the protein CASSSDRPSVGGYTF.

J is TRBJ2-7 and V is TRBV29-1; D is ambiguous. Trimming removed 7 bases from V and 8 bases from J, with 15 bases in between. The CDR3 covers 11 residues. Germline assignment: CDR1 SQVTM and CDR2 ANQGSEA. CDR3 sequence reads: CSARREEKQYF. In DNA form, the CDR3 reads TGCAGCGCCCGCCGCGAGGAAAAGCAGTACTTC.

The chain is built from TRBV9 and TRBJ1-1; no firm D call. This CDR3 region has 15 residues. Germline V gene data show CDR1 as SGDLS and CDR2 as YYNGEE. Deletions cut 6 bases from V and 7 bases from J, with 22 bases between. The CDR3 nucleotides read TGTGCCAGCAACTTAAGGACGAGAAATCCCCATGAAGCTTTCTTT. It specifies CASNLRTRNPHEAFF.

In this sample, this clone turned up a few times. The gene calls are TRBV7-2 and TRBJ1-1, with TRBD1 as a possible D gene (5 bases). The CDR3 runs to 14 residues. V lost 2 bases and J 0 bases, leaving 7 bases between the germline ends. Germline V gene data show CDR1 as SGHTA and CDR2 as FQGNSA. The CDR3 coding sequence is TGTGCCAGCAGCTTAAGGGGCCTGAACACTGAAGCTTTCTTT. This gives the protein CASSLRGLNTEAFF.

The CDR3 nucleotides read TGCGCCAGCAGTAGGGCAGGGGGTGGTGATGAGCAGTTCTTC. Translation gives CASSRAGGGDEQFF. The chain is built from TRBV5-1 and TRBJ2-1; TRBD1 agrees at 7 bases. Per germline, CDR1 SGHRS and CDR2 YFSETQ. The CDR3 loop spans 14 amino acids. The trim removed 5 bases at V and 8 bases at J, leaving 10 bases unmatched.

This rearrangement joins TRBV11-2 to TRBJ2-7, with TRBD1 matching over 11 bases. V shed 5 bases, J shed 0 bases, and the junction held 6 bases outside the gene matches. This CDR3 region has 16 residues. CDR1 and CDR2 from the germline V gene are SGHAT and FQNNGV. CDR3 loop: CASSGLGQGASYEQYF. The CDR3 nucleotides read TGTGCCAGCAGCGGCCTCGGACAGGGGGCCTCCTACGAGCAGTACTTC.

The V call is TRBV7-2, the J call TRBJ2-5, with D maybe TRBD1 (5 bases). This CDR3 is built from 14 residues. The germline V gene encodes CDR1 SGHTA and CDR2 FQGNSA. Trimming removed 4 bases from V and 2 bases from J, with 11 bases in between. CDR3 DNA sequence: TGTGCCAGCAGCTCCATTGACAGACAAGAGACCCAGTACTTC. Its translation: CASSSIDRQETQYF.

This chain joins TRBV6-6 and TRBJ1-4; D unresolved. Trimming pared 6 bases from V and 0 bases from J, leaving 2 bases between. The CDR3 runs to 12 residues. Germline V gives CDR1 MNHNY, CDR2 SVGAGI (reference sequence). CDR3 sequence (DNA): TGTGCCAGCAGCACAACTAATGAAAAACTGTTTTTT. This codes for CASSTTNEKLFF.